These 17 T cell receptor beta chains were all obtained from the same sample, sequenced in a study of blood T cell repertoires in COVID-19. Assay used: immunoSEQ multiplex PCR; TCRdb lists only in-frame clones, some missing. The sample includes a few hundred thousand clones, 86% of them seen just once. The sample consisted of PBMCs or T cells enriched from blood (not recorded which). The receptors stem from a woman in her thirties or forties with acute COVID-19.

Remarks on this clone: This same CDR3 is encoded by further DNA sequences in the sample. This chain links TRBV7-7 with TRBJ2-1, with 9 bases lining up with TRBD2. Germline CDR1 reads SSHAT; CDR2 reads FNYEAQ (reference sequence). This CDR3 has 15 residues. J gave up 7 bases and V 10 bases, and 14 bases lay outside the gene matches. CDR3 loop: CATSSGTSSRNEQFF. The CDR3 DNA reads TGTGCCACCTCTTCCGGGACTAGCTCTCGGAATGAGCAGTTCTTC. The variable domain in full, with the rest retrieved from reference TRBV7-7 and TRBJ2-1, is GAGVSQSPRYKVTKRGQDVTLRCDPISSHATLYWYQQALGQGPEFLTYFNYEAQPDKSGLPSDRFSAERPEGSISTLTIQRTEQRDSAMYRCATSSGTSSRNEQFFGPGTRLTVL.

V gene TRBV7-9 combines with J gene TRBJ2-2; TRBD2 agrees at 10 bases. This CDR3 contains 18 residues. Trimming removed 5 bases from V and 0 bases from J; junction bases left unmatched: 9. The germline CDR1 and CDR2 sequences are SEHNR and FQNEAQ (reference sequence). CDR3 bases: TGTGCCAGCAGCGGGCCGGGGACTAGCGAAACGAACACCGGGGAGCTGTTTTTT. Its translation: CASSGPGTSETNTGELFF.

This chain uses TRBV3-1 (or the pseudogene TRBV3-2) with TRBJ2-1, with 9 bases matching TRBD2. CDR1 is LGHDT and CDR2 is YNNKEL in the germline V gene (reference sequence). The length of the CDR3 is 15 residues. The ends lost 4 bases at V and 7 bases at J; junction bases unmatched: 8. CDR3 nucleotides: TGTGCCAGCAGCCGCTCCGGGACTAGCCGAAATGAGCAGTTCTTC. Encoded protein: CASSRSGTSRNEQFF.

This clone showed up just once. The chain joins TRBV5-4 to TRBJ2-2; D possibly corresponds to TRBD1 (5 bases). Germline CDR1 and CDR2: SGHNT and YYREEE (reference sequence). The CDR3 has 16 amino acids. Trimming cost V 1 base and J 1 base, with 11 bases left between them. CDR3 DNA: TGTGCCAGCAGCTTGACGGGCCAGGGGAACACCGGGGAGCTGTTTTTT. Translating gives CASSLTGQGNTGELFF.

V is TRBV28 and J is TRBJ2-2; 7 nucleotides match TRBD2. V gave up 2 bases and J gave up 4 bases; unmatched junction bases: 1. Germline assignment: CDR1 MDHEN and CDR2 SYDVKM. The CDR3 covers 14 residues. The CDR3 nucleotides read TGTGCCAGCAGTTTAACGGGGGGCACCGGGGAGCTGTTTTTT. Translated, it gives CASSLTGGTGELFF.

This clone was detected a few times. The chain joins TRBV6-2 or TRBV6-3 to TRBJ1-5; maybe TRBD1 (5 bases). Germline CDR1 and CDR2: MNHEY and SVGEGT. The V end was cut by 5 bases, the J end by 6 bases, with 11 bases between. The CDR3 spans 13 residues. The CDR3 nucleotides read TGTGCCAGCAGTAACCCAGGGATTCAGCCCCAGCATTTT. It yields the protein CASSNPGIQPQHF.

The rearrangement joins TRBV4-3 to TRBJ1-2; 7 nucleotides line up with TRBD1. The germline gives CDR1 LGHNA, CDR2 YSLEER. With 0 bases clipped from V and 5 bases from J, the junction kept 9 bases outside the gene matches. The CDR3 is made up of 16 amino acids. The CDR3 sequence: CASSQEYAGRGYGYTF. For the CDR3, the DNA is TGCGCCAGCAGCCAAGAATATGCGGGCAGGGGGTATGGCTACACCTTC.

This clone was observed a few times. The CDR3 DNA reads as TGTGCCAGCAGCCTCGGAGCGGAGAACACTGAAGCTTTCTTT. Translating gives CASSLGAENTEAFF. The rearrangement joins TRBV5-6 to TRBJ1-1; D gene uncertain. The germline V gene has CDR1 SGHDT and CDR2 YYEEEE. CDR3 length equals 14 residues. V lost 4 bases to trimming and J lost 1 base, with 11 bases between them. The full variable domain, with the rest looked up from reference TRBV5-6 and TRBJ1-1, is DAGVTQSPTHLIKTRGQQVTLRCSPKSGHDTVSWYQQALGQGPQFIFQYYEEEERQRGNFPDRFSGHQFPNYSSELNVNALLLGDSALYLCASSLGAENTEAFFGQGTRLTVV.

This clone was recorded only once. V usage is TRBV6-5 and J usage is TRBJ2-7; 11 nucleotides align to TRBD2. The length of the CDR3 is 14 residues. The V and J ends lost 6 bases and 5 bases, in that order; junction bases with no gene match: 6. Germline values: CDR1 MNHEY, CDR2 SVGAGI. The CDR3 nucleotides read TGTGCCAGCAGCTTACTAGCGGGAGTAAACGAGCAGTACTTC. This encodes CASSLLAGVNEQYF.

This clone was picked up one time. The chain joins TRBV10-3 to TRBJ2-1; 7 bases map to TRBD1. The V gene's germline CDR1 is ENHRY and CDR2 SYGVKD. Trimming removed 5 bases from V and 2 bases from J; junction bases left unmatched: 6. There are 15 residues in the CDR3. CDR3 region: CAISPGTETYNEQFF. The CDR3 DNA follows: TGTGCCATCAGTCCCGGGACAGAAACCTACAATGAGCAGTTCTTC.

This chain links TRBV2 with TRBJ1-5; perhaps TRBD1 as D (5 bases). The CDR3 has 17 amino acids. Trimming cost V 8 bases and J 0 bases, with 20 bases left between them. Germline V gene data show CDR1 as SNHLY and CDR2 as FYNNEI. CDR3 sequence reads: CASSPPGGMGSNQPQHF. The CDR3 DNA sequence: TGTGCCAGCTCCCCCCCGGGGGGAATGGGTAGCAATCAGCCCCAGCATTTT.

The chain is built from TRBV7-9 and TRBJ2-2; maybe TRBD2 (6 bases). V was trimmed by 5 bases and J by 5 bases, leaving 18 bases between them. This CDR3 region has 16 residues. Germline assignment: CDR1 SEHNR and CDR2 FQNEAQ (reference sequence). The CDR3 DNA sequence: TGTGCCAGCAGCCAACAGACTAGTCGGGGTACCGGGGAGCTGTTTTTT. Protein: CASSQQTSRGTGELFF.

Concerning this clone itself: This specimen includes other DNA sequences encoding the same CDR3. The rearrangement joins TRBV19 to TRBJ1-5; no firm D call. V dropped 1 base and J dropped 4 bases, with 5 bases sitting between them. Germline CDR1 reads LNHDA; CDR2 reads SQIVND (reference sequence). The CDR3 consists of 13 residues. Here the CDR3 DNA reads TGTGCCAGTAGTATAGCCGGGAATCAGCCCCAGCATTTT. This gives the protein CASSIAGNQPQHF.

The rearrangement links TRBV5-1 to TRBJ2-3; TRBD2 matches at 13 bases. The ends lost 4 bases at V and 4 bases at J; junction bases unmatched: 6. Germline CDR1 reads SGHRS; CDR2 reads YFSETQ. The CDR3 spans 16 residues. The CDR3 DNA reads TGCGCCAGCAGCCCCGGACTAGCGGGAGCGCCAGATACGCAGTATTTT. Translated: CASSPGLAGAPDTQYF.

V usage is TRBV4-1 and J usage is TRBJ1-3; tentative D call: TRBD1 (5 bases). Trimming cost V 1 base and J 4 bases, with 14 bases left between them. CDR3 length equals 16 residues. Germline V gene lookup returns CDR1 MGHRA and CDR2 YSYEKL. The CDR3 loop is CASSQVSARAGNTIYF. The CDR3 DNA sequence: TGCGCCAGCAGCCAAGTTTCCGCCAGGGCGGGAAACACCATATATTTT.

The chain recombines TRBV7-3 with TRBJ2-2, with 8 bases aligning to TRBD2. The CDR3 has 17 residues. The trim removed 5 bases at V and 8 bases at J, leaving 16 bases unmatched. Germline lookup yields CDR1 SGHTA and CDR2 FQGTGA. The CDR3 is CASSPPRPSGSAGELFF. The DNA for the CDR3 is TGTGCCAGCAGCCCGCCTCGGCCCAGCGGGAGTGCGGGGGAGCTGTTTTTT.

This clone was seen a handful of times. The V gene is TRBV27, the J gene TRBJ2-1, with 8 bases identical to TRBD2. Germline V CDR1 and CDR2: MNHEY, SMNVEV (reference sequence). The CDR3 is made up of 15 amino acids. V dropped 5 bases and J dropped 4; count of bases not matched to a gene: 7. Here the CDR3 reads CASSLTSGRYNEQFF. In DNA form, the CDR3 reads TGTGCCAGCAGTCTTACTAGCGGCAGATACAATGAGCAGTTCTTC.